The clone carrying this TCR beta chain was seen ten or more times. Its matching antigen is unknown. Since the library was made to target alpha chains, this beta chain is a stray read and its abundance is not meaningful. TCRdb reanalysed the 5' RACE reads using MiXCR and keeps one entry per CDR3 protein. This repertoire shows over 10,000 distinct CDR3 sequences, roughly 5.6% found once; its top ten account for over 8.5%. Indicated time point: sample taken at primary tumor resection. A total of approximately 69 untreated early-stage non-small cell lung cancer patients served as donors. Tumor, nontumor lung or frozen PBMC supplied whole RNA that was sequenced unsorted. The sample comes from a study of spatial heterogeneity in lung cancer. Study details: Raw reads contained each unique TCR and UMI combination more than ten times on average. The study, taken as a whole, reports: Expanded alpha and beta TCR counts within tumors tracked tumor mutation counts.

The germline V gene has CDR1 MNHEY and CDR2 SVGAGI. The CDR3 totals 14 residues. Losses at the gene ends were 0 bases for V and 3 bases for J; bases not matched to a gene: 2. Sequences were derived from lung tumor tissue, sampled at surgery. This receptor was taken from a female donor with early-stage non-small cell lung cancer. The V call is TRBV6-5, the J call TRBJ2-7, with 7 bases identical to TRBD1. For the CDR3, the DNA is TGTGCCAGCAGTTACTCGCACAGGGGCTACGAGCAGTACTTC. Translated: CASSYSHRGYEQYF.